This T cell receptor beta chain comes out of a study of shared clonotypes between healthy human individuals. Details on this clone: Its antigen is unknown.

This table comes from immunoSEQ multiplex PCR, and its TCRdb copy is limited to in-frame clones, with some not included. Seen here are approximately 2,300,000 clones, just under 95% observed once, and the top ten hold more than 0.35%. Study outcomes and limitations: In having few donors, the study represented limited genetic and exposure-history diversity.

This sequence originates from a young man in good health. Some clones in this sample may be carry-over from other donors' samples. Specimen: naive CD4+ T cells from PBMCs. Subset given: CD45RA+ positively selected.

The DNA of the CDR3 is TGCGCCAGCAGTGAGTCGATACGGGACTCTGGAAACACCATATATTTT. Translation gives CASSESIRDSGNTIYF. The chain links TRBV10-1 to TRBJ1-3; D is ambiguous. V dropped 0 bases and J dropped 0 bases, with 9 bases sitting between them. CDR1 and CDR2 (germline): WNHNN, SYGVQD (reference sequence). The CDR3 covers 16 residues.